This TCR beta chain was retrieved from a study of CD8+ T cells in alopecia areata. Study at large: Tofacitinib was taken orally by treated patients, and the dose was 5 to 10 mg twice daily.

cDNA reverse transcribed from extracted RNA served as the sequencing template. The repertoire was sequenced with immunoSEQ multiplex PCR; TCRdb's copy has only in-frame clones and lacks some. The table records 160,000 or so clones, around 71% of them present only once. Regarding this clone: The antigen remains undetermined.

Broader study findings: Scalp samples also yield sequences from resident alphabeta T cells of normal skin.

This CDR3 contains 13 residues. Per the germline V gene, CDR1 is SGHVS and CDR2 is FQNEAQ. V lost 4 bases and J lost 10; bases outside the gene matches: 4. This chain joins TRBV7-8 and TRBJ2-1; 10 bases agree with TRBD2. The sequencing used CD8+ T cells sorted from blood, collected at week 0. The sequence was obtained from a human donor with alopecia areata. The CDR3: CASSSVLAGEQFF. The DNA for the CDR3 is TGTGCCAGCAGCTCGGTACTAGCGGGGGAGCAGTTCTTC.